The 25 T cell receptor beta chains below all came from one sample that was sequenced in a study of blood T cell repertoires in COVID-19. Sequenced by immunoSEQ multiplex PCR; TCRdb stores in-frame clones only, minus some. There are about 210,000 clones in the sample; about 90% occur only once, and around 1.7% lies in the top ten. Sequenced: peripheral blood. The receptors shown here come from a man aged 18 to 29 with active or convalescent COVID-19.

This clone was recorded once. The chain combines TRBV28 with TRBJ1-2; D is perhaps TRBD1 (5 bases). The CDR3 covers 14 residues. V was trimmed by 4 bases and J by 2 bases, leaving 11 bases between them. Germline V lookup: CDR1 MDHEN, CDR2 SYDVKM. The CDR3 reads CASSWSRQNYGYTF. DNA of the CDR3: TGTGCCAGCAGTTGGAGTAGACAGAACTATGGCTACACCTTC.

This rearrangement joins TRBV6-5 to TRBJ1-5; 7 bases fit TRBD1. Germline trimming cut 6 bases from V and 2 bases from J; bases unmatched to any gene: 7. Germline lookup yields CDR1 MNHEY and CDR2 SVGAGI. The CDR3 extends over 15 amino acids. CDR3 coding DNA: TGTGCCAGCAGCCGAACCGGGACAGGCAATCAGCCCCAGCATTTT. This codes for CASSRTGTGNQPQHF.

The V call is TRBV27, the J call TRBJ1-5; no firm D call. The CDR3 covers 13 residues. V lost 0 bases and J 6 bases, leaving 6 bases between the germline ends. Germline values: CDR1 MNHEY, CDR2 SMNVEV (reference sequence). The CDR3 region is CASSLSWSQPQHF. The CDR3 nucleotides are TGTGCCAGCAGTTTATCGTGGAGTCAGCCCCAGCATTTT.

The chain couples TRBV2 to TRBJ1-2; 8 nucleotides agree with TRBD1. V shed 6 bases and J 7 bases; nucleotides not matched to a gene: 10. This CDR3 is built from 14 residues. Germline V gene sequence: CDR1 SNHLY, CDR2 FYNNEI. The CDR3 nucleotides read TGTGCCAGCAGCCCCAGGACAGGGTCCTCTGGCTACACCTTC. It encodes CASSPRTGSSGYTF.

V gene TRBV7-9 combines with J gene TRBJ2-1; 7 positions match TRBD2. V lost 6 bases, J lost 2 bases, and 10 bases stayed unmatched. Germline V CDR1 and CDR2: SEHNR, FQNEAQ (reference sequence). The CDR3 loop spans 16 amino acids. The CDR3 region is CASRPIRRGAYNEQFF. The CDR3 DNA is TGTGCCAGCAGGCCAATCAGACGGGGGGCCTACAATGAGCAGTTCTTC.

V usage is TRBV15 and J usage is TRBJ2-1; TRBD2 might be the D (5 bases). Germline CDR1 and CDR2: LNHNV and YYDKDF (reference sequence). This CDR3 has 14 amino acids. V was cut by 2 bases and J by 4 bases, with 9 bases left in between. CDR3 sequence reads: CATSRMEAYNEQFF. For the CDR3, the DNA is TGTGCCACCAGCAGAATGGAGGCTTACAATGAGCAGTTCTTC.

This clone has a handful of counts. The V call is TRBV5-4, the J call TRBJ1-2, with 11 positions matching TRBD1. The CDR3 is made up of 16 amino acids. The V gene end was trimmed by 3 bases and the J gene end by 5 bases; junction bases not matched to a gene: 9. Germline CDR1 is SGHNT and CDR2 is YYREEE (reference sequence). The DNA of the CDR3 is TGTGCCAGCAGCTCCCCGACCGGGACAGGGGGTTATGGCTACACCTTC. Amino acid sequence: CASSSPTGTGGYGYTF.

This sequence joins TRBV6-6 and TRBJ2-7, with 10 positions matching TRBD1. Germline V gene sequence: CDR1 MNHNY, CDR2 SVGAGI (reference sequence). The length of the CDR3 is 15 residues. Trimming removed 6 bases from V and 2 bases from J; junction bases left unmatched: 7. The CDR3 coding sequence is TGTGCCAGCAGCGAACCCGGGACAGGGGCCTACGAGCAGTACTTC. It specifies CASSEPGTGAYEQYF.

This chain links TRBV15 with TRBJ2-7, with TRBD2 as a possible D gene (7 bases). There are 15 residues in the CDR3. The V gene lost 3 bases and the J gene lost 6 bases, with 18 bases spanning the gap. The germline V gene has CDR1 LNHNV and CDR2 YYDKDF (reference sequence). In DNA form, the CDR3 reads TGTGCCACCAGCAGTTCCCTGGGGGGGCGAAGCGAGCAGTACTTC. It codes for CATSSSLGGRSEQYF.

In DNA form, the CDR3 reads TGTGCCAGCAGCAGGGGTACGGATTCACCCCTCCACTTT. Protein product: CASSRGTDSPLHF. The J gene is TRBJ1-6, the V gene TRBV7-9; a possible D gene is TRBD1 (5 bases). The CDR3 contains 13 residues. Trimming took 5 bases from V and 8 from J, leaving 10 bases between them. Per germline, CDR1 SEHNR and CDR2 FQNEAQ (reference sequence).

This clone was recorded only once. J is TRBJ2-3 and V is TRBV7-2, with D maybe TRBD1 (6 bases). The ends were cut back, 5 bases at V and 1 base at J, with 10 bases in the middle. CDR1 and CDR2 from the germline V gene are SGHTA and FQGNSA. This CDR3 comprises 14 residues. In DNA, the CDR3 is TGTGCCAGCAGCAACGCAGGGGGCACAGATACGCAGTATTTT. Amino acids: CASSNAGGTDTQYF.

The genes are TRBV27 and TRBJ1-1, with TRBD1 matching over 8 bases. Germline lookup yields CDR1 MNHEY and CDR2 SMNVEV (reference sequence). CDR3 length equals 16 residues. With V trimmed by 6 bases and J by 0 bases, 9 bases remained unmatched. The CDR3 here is CASSLGTGGMNTEAFF. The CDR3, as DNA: TGTGCCAGCAGCCTGGGGACAGGCGGAATGAACACTGAAGCTTTCTTT.

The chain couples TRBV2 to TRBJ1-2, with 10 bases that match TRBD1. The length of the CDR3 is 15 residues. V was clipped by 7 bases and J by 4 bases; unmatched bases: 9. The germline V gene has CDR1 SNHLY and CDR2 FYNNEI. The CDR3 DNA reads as TGTGCCAGCAAAACTCGACAGGGGGCTGGCTATGGCTACACCTTC. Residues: CASKTRQGAGYGYTF.

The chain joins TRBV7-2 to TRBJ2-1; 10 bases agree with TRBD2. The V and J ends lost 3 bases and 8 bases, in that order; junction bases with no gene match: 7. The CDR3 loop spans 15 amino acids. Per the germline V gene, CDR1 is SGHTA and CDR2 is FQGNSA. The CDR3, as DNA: TGTGCCAGCAGCTTTCTAGCGGGAGTCGGGGATGAGCAGTTCTTC. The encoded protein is CASSFLAGVGDEQFF.

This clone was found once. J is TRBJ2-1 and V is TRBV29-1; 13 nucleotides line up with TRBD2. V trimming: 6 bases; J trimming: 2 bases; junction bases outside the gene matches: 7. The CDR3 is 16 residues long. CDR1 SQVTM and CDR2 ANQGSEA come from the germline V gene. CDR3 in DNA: TGCAGCGTCGCAGGACTAGCGGGAGCTACCTACAATGAGCAGTTCTTC. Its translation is CSVAGLAGATYNEQFF.

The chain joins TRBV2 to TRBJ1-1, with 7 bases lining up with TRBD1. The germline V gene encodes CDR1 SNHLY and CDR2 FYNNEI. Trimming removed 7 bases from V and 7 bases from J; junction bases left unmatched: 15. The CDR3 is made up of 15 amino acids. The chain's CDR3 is CASNSRGSLHIEAFF. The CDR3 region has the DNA TGTGCCAGCAACTCCAGGGGGTCTCTCCATATTGAAGCTTTCTTT.

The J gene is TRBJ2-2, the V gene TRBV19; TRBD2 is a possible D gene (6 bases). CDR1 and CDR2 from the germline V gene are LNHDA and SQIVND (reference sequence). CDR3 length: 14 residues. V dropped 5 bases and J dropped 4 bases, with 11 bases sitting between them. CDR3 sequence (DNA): TGTGCCAGTAGTCCTAGGACTATCACCGGGGAGCTGTTTTTT. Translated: CASSPRTITGELFF.

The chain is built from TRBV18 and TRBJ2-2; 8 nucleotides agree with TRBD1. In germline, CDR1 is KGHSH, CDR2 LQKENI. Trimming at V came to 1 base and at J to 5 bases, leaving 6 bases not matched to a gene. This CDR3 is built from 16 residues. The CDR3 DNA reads TGTGCCAGCTCACCACAAGGACAGGGACGGACCGGGGAGCTGTTTTTT. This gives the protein CASSPQGQGRTGELFF.

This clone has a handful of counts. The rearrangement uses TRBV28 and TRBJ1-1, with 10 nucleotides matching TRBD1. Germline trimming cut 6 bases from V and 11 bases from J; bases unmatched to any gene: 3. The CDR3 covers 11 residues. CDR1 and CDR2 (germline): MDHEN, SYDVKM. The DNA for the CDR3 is TGTGCCAGCAGGGGGACAGGGGCCGCTTTCTTT. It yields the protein CASRGTGAAFF.

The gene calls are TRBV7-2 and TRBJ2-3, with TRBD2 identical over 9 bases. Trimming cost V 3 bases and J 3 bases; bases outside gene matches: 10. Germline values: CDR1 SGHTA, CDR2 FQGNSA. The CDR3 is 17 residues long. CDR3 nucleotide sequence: TGTGCCAGCAGCTTGGGACGAGCGGGAGGATGGACAGATACGCAGTATTTT. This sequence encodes CASSLGRAGGWTDTQYF.

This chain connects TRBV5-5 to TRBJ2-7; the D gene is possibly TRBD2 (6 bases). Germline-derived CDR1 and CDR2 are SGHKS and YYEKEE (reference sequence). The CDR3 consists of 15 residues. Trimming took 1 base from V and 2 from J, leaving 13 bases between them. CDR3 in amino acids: CASSLPGTDTYEQYF. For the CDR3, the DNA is TGTGCCAGCAGCTTGCCCGGGACTGATACCTACGAGCAGTACTTC.

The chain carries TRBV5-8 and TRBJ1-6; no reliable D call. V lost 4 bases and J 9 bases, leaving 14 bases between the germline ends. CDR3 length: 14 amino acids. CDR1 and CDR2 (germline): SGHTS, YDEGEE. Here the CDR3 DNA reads TGTGCCAGCAGCAGCCAAACCGTACTTTCACCCCTCCACTTT. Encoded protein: CASSSQTVLSPLHF.

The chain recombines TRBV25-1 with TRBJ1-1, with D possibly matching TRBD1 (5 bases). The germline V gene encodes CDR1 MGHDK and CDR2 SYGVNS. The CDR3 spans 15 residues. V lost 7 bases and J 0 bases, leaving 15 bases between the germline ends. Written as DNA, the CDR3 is TGTGCCAGCACGACCACCGGGGGGTTGAACACTGAAGCTTTCTTT. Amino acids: CASTTTGGLNTEAFF. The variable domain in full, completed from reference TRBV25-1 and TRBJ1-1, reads EADIYQTPRYLVIGTGKKITLECSQTMGHDKMYWYQQDPGMELHLIHYSYGVNSTEKGDLSSESTVSRIRTEHFPLTLESARPSHTSQYLCASTTTGGLNTEAFFGQGTRLTVV.

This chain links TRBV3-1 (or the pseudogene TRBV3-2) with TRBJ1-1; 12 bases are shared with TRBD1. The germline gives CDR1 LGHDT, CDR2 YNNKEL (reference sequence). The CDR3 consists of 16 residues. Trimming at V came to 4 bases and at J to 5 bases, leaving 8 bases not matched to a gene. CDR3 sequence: CASSRRDRGQGTEAFF. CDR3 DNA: TGTGCCAGCAGCCGCAGGGACAGGGGGCAAGGGACTGAAGCTTTCTTT.

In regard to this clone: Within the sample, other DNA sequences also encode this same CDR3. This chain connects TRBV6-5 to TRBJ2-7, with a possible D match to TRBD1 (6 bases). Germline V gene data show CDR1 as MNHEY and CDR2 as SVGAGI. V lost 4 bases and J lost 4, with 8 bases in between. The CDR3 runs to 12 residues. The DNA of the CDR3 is TGTGCCAGCAGTTTGCAGGGGTACGAGCAGTACTTC. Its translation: CASSLQGYEQYF.